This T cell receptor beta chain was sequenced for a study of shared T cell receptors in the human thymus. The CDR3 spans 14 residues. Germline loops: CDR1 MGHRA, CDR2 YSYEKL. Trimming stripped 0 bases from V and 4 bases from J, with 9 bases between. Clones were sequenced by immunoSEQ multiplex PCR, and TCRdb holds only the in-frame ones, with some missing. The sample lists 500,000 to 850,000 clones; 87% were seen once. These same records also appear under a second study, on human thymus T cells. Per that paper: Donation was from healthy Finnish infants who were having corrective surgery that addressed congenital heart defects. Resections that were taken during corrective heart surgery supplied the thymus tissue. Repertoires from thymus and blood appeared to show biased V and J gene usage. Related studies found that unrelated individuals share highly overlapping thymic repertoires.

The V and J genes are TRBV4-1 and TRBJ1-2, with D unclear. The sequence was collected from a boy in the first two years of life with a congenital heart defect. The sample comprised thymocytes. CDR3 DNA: TGCGCCAGCAGCCAAGATATTACAGTCTATGGCTACACCTTC. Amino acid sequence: CASSQDITVYGYTF.